This T cell receptor (beta chain) was observed in a study of shared clonotypes between healthy human individuals. The table came from immunoSEQ multiplex PCR; TCRdb's copy has only in-frame clones and leaves some out. The data show about 2.4 million clones, just over 90% seen once. CDR1 and CDR2 (germline): SEHNR, FQNEAQ (reference sequence). The CDR3 length is 15 residues. V lost 5 bases, J lost 2 bases, and 16 bases lay in between. The gene calls are TRBV7-9 and TRBJ2-7; D remains ambiguous. The sequence was obtained from a man aged 18 to 29 in good health. Sequencing used naive CD4+ T cells sorted from blood. The subset is: CD45RA+ positively selected. CDR3 DNA sequence: TGTGCCAGCAGCCCCAGACTCCTCGGCCCCTACGAGCAGTACTTC. Protein product: CASSPRLLGPYEQYF.